A selection of T cell receptor beta chains follows, all from one sample in a study of blood T cell repertoires in COVID-19. Only in-frame clones appear in the TCRdb table, and some are missing; sequencing was by immunoSEQ multiplex PCR. The repertoire includes under 250,000 clones, around 83% of them detected once, and less than 2% sits in the top ten. The sequencing sample was made of peripheral blood. The receptors here all came from a woman aged 40 to 50 who had recovered from COVID-19. Both conserved end residues are part of each CDR3. D genes are given only for firm matches. Where a row states a size, it is once, few, many or the class of an expanded clone; other rows omit it.

size	V	D	length	J	DNA	CDR3
-	TRBV28	-	15	TRBJ1-1	TGTGCCAGCAGCCGCGGGGCCGAGGACACCCTGAAAGCTTTCTTT	CASSRGAEDTLKAFF
-	TRBV5-1	TRBD1	16	TRBJ1-1	TGCGCCAGCAGCTCTACAGGGGGAGGAATGAACACTGAAGCTTTCTTT	CASSSTGGGMNTEAFF
-	TRBV5-1	-	15	TRBJ1-1	TGCGCCAGCAGCTTAGAAGGGGTGATGAACACTGAAGCTTTCTTT	CASSLEGVMNTEAFF
-	TRBV7-9	TRBD1	16	TRBJ2-1	TGTGCCAGCAGCCACCGGACAGGGAGCTCCTACAATGAGCAGTTCTTC	CASSHRTGSSYNEQFF
-	TRBV5-8	-	16	TRBJ1-2	TGTGCCAGCAGGGCGAGTCGACAGAACTGGAAGGGTGGCTACACCTTC	CASRASRQNWKGGYTF
few	TRBV4-2	TRBD2	18	TRBJ2-2	TGTGCCAGCAGCCACTATGCTAGCGGGGGGCAAGACACCGGGGAGCTGTTTTTT	CASSHYASGGQDTGELFF
many	TRBV27	TRBD1	15	TRBJ2-7	TGTGCCAGCAGTTTAATTGGGACAGCCACCTACGAGCAGTACTTC	CASSLIGTATYEQYF
-	TRBV5-1	TRBD2	14	TRBJ2-5	TGCGCCAGCAGCTTGGAGACTAGCGGGGAGACCCAGTACTTC	CASSLETSGETQYF
-	TRBV27	-	14	TRBJ1-1	TGTGCCAGCAGCCGGACACAGTTGAACACTGAAGCTTTCTTT	CASSRTQLNTEAFF
once	TRBV7-9	TRBD2	15	TRBJ2-1	TGTGCCAGCAGCTTAGGGAGCGGGGGACCCAATGAGCAGTTCTTC	CASSLGSGGPNEQFF
-	TRBV5-1	-	14	TRBJ1-1	TGCGCCAGCAGCTTGGGTTCCGCCAGCGCTGAAGCTTTCTTT	CASSLGSASAEAFF
-	TRBV2	-	13	TRBJ1-1	TGTGCCAGTGGTGAGAGGATGAACACTGAAGCTTTCTTT	CASGERMNTEAFF
once	TRBV27	-	14	TRBJ2-7	TGTGCCAGCAGTAGCCAGGGCAAGGACTACGAGCAGTACTTC	CASSSQGKDYEQYF
-	TRBV6-5	-	14	TRBJ1-6	TGTGCCAGCAGTTACTGGACAGAAAATTCACCCCTCCACTTT	CASSYWTENSPLHF